This entry describes one T cell receptor beta chain. This record belongs to a study of blood T cell repertoires in COVID-19. About the research overall: The study drew acute and convalescent COVID-19 samples from the United States, Italy and Spain.

In the source study's methods: Estimation of nucleated cell counts relied on the amplification of reference gene primers. Only in-frame clones appear in the TCRdb table, and some are missing; sequencing was by immunoSEQ multiplex PCR. For V, J and clone size, that table is used; D and trimming come from the DNA. The data hold about 55,000 clones, with about 82% observed a single time. This CDR3 contains 14 residues. V lost 3 bases to trimming and J lost 1 base, with 11 bases between them. From germline, CDR1 is SQVTM and CDR2 ANQGSEA. The receptor's source is a human donor in a cohort sampled during active COVID-19. The V call is TRBV29-1, the J call TRBJ2-3, with D possibly being TRBD2 (6 bases). Sequences were obtained from peripheral blood. The CDR3 sequence: CSVDPSAGTDTQYF. In DNA form, the CDR3 reads TGCAGCGTTGATCCTAGCGCAGGCACAGATACGCAGTATTTT.